Listed below are T cell receptor beta chains from one sample, sequenced in a study of response to subunit inactivated influenza vaccine. TCRdb re-called the RT-PCR reads through MiXCR, storing one row per CDR3 protein. The data contain hundreds of thousands of distinct CDR3 sequences, less than 20% of them singletons. Material: PBMCs from blood, obtained 12 days after vaccination. The receptor set was obtained from a man between 45 and 60 years old who received an inactivated influenza vaccine. CDR3s leave out the opening cysteine and the closing phenylalanine or tryptophan. The D gene is left open where the match is weak.

TRBJ1-2 | TRBV7-2 | . | ASSPDPWPGNYGYT
TRBJ1-2 | TRBV12-5 | . | ASAHDRNYGYT
TRBJ1-1 | TRBV6-1 | . | ASSLNTAANTEAF
TRBJ1-4 | TRBV12-3/TRBV12-4 | . | ASSLGAYLGEKLF
TRBJ1-2 | TRBV5-1 | TRBD1 | ASSEDRYYGYT
TRBJ2-3 | TRBV28 | . | ASSRQGPNTQY
TRBJ2-3 | TRBV20-1 | . | SAGSRAPDTQY
TRBJ1-5 | TRBV6-2/TRBV6-3 | . | ASGGSRNQPQH
TRBJ2-3 | TRBV7-3 | TRBD2 | ASSLGLGITDTQY
TRBJ1-6 | TRBV30 | . | AWSLEGSSSSPLH
TRBJ2-7 | TRBV5-4 | . | ASSRDPSTEQY
TRBJ2-7 | TRBV6-5 | . | ASSYSMGRMEQY
TRBJ2-3 | TRBV7-3 | . | ASTSNPGDTQY
TRBJ1-1 | TRBV7-2 | TRBD1 | ASSPRQGTMNTEAF
TRBJ2-7 | TRBV7-9 | . | ASSRDYEQY
TRBJ1-2 | TRBV7-8 | . | ASSPMRTVFMYGYT
TRBJ1-2 | TRBV13 | TRBD1 | ASSRDRGRVREGYT
TRBJ2-1 | TRBV20-1 | . | SATRTGNEQF
TRBJ2-5 | TRBV12-3/TRBV12-4 | TRBD1 | ASSLGQGVETQY
TRBJ2-5 | TRBV20-1 | . | SASWQNQETQY